The 3 T cell receptor beta chains below were found in one sample sequenced in a study of T cells after posttransplantation cyclophosphamide. Sequenced by immunoSEQ multiplex PCR; TCRdb stores in-frame clones only, minus some. The specimen has about 24,000 clones, none found just once. Sequencing used PBMCs. All receptors derive from a woman in her sixties in good health, CMV-negative, and a related stem cell transplant donor.

This clone was picked up many times. V is TRBV4-3 and J is TRBJ1-6, with D maybe TRBD1 (6 bases). V was trimmed by 0 bases and J by 9 bases, leaving 12 bases between them. This CDR3 comprises 15 residues. The germline CDR1 and CDR2 sequences are LGHNA and YSLEER. The DNA for the CDR3 is TGCGCCAGCAGCCAAGATCTTGGCAGGGGTTCACCCCTCCACTTT. This gives the protein CASSQDLGRGSPLHF.

This clone was detected many times. V is TRBV19 and J is TRBJ2-5; 8 bases line up with TRBD2. V shed 1 base, J shed 7 bases, and the junction held 8 bases outside the gene matches. The CDR3 is 15 residues long. Germline V gene data show CDR1 as LNHDA and CDR2 as SQIVND (reference sequence). Written as DNA, the CDR3 is TGTGCCAGTAGTATAGGACCGGGAGGGCCTAGGACCCAGTACTTC. Its protein product is CASSIGPGGPRTQYF.

At least ten counts were recorded for this clone. The CDR3 DNA reads TGTGCCAGCAGTCGTCAGGGGAATAGCAATCAGCCCCAGCATTTT. Its protein product is CASSRQGNSNQPQHF. The V and J genes are TRBV28 and TRBJ1-5, with D tentatively TRBD1 (6 bases). In germline, CDR1 is MDHEN, CDR2 SYDVKM. The CDR3 is 15 residues long. V was clipped by 5 bases and J by 0 bases, with 11 bases between them.